One and the same sample provided the 19 T cell receptor beta chains below, sequenced in a study of T-cell reconstitution after alpha-beta-depleted transplantation in children. The TCRbeta library was prepared with unique molecular identifiers. TCRdb reprocessed the PCR reads via MiXCR and lists one record per CDR3 protein. The sample lists approximately 190,000 distinct CDR3 sequences, 5% to 7.5% occurring once. The material sequenced was PBMCs, taken before TCRalphabeta/CD19-depleted stem cell transplant. The receptors derive from a girl under two years old with combined immunodeficiency, due to receive a stem cell transplant.

This clonotype was observed at least ten times. The gene calls are TRBV7-9 and TRBJ1-1, with D tentatively TRBD1 (6 bases). The ends were cut back, 6 bases at V and 8 bases at J, with 10 bases in the middle. This CDR3 contains 11 residues. CDR1 is SEHNR, CDR2 FQNEAQ, per germline (reference sequence). CDR3 DNA sequence: TGTGCCAGCAGAGGGGGGGAGGAAGCTTTCTTT. Its translation is CASRGGEEAFF. The entire variable domain, with the rest obtained from reference TRBV7-9 and TRBJ1-1, is as follows: DTGVSQNPRHKITKRGQNVTFRCDPISEHNRLYWYRQTLGQGPEFLTYFQNEAQLEKSRLLSDRFSAERPKGSFSTLEIQRTEQGDSAMYLCASRGGEEAFFGQGTRLTVV.

This clonotype has a count of ten or more. The rearrangement joins TRBV3-1 to TRBJ2-1; D may be TRBD2 (5 bases). The germline CDR1 and CDR2 sequences are LGHDT and YNNKEL (reference sequence). V lost 6 bases and J 2 bases, leaving 14 bases between the germline ends. The CDR3 length is 15 residues. The CDR3 spells CASSQKAETYNEQFF. The CDR3 bases are TGTGCCAGCAGTCAAAAAGCGGAAACCTACAATGAGCAGTTCTTC.

The chain has TRBV7-2 and TRBJ2-1, with 8 bases matching TRBD2. Germline CDR1 is SGHTA and CDR2 is FQGNSA. Trimming at V came to 3 bases and at J to 0 bases, leaving 7 bases not matched to a gene. This CDR3 is built from 17 residues. This CDR3 reads CASSFKRESCSYNEQFF. The CDR3 region has the DNA TGTGCCAGCAGCTTCAAGCGGGAGTCGTGCTCCTACAATGAGCAGTTCTTC.

This clonotype was detected ten times or more. This chain joins TRBV6-2 or TRBV6-3 and TRBJ2-1; 7 positions agree with TRBD2. The CDR3 is made up of 14 amino acids. Germline CDR1 and CDR2: MNHEY and SVGEGT. The V and J ends lost 7 bases and 1 base, in that order; junction bases with no gene match: 4. CDR3: CASNGGSSYNEQFF. The CDR3 DNA is TGTGCCAGCAACGGGGGGTCTTCCTACAATGAGCAGTTCTTC.

About this clonotype: Its ends do not fully match the called genes, so a read error is possible. The genes are TRBV10-3 and TRBJ2-2; D not certain. The germline V gene encodes CDR1 ENHRY and CDR2 SYGVKD. CDR3 length: 15 amino acids. CDR3 region: CTICQNNANTGELFF. DNA of the CDR3: TGTACCATCTGCCAAAACAATGCGAACACCGGGGAGCTGTTTTTT.

Ten or more counts support this clonotype. The chain joins TRBV29-1 to TRBJ2-5; maybe TRBD1 (6 bases). From germline, CDR1 is SQVTM and CDR2 ANQGSEA. The CDR3 runs to 12 residues. V lost 6 bases and J 3 bases, leaving 11 bases between the germline ends. The DNA for the CDR3 is TGCAGCGTAGTAAACAGGGAAGAGACCCAGTACTTC. Protein: CSVVNREETQYF.

V and J are TRBV6-5 and TRBJ2-5, with 7 bases matching TRBD2. The CDR3 contains 14 residues. Trimming took 4 bases from V and 2 from J; bases not matched to a gene: 4. Germline V gives CDR1 MNHEY, CDR2 SVGAGI. CDR3 nucleotides: TGTGCCAGCAGTTCTCGGACTAGTCAAGAGACCCAGTACTTC. This translates into CASSSRTSQETQYF.

This clonotype was detected many times. The chain employs TRBV7-6 and TRBJ2-1, with 8 bases matching TRBD2. The ends lost 6 bases at V and 2 bases at J; junction bases unmatched: 6. Germline V gives CDR1 SGHVS, CDR2 FNYEAQ. The CDR3 runs 15 residues. The DNA of the CDR3 is TGTGCCAGCAGTTTTACTAGCGGAACCTACAATGAGCAGTTCTTC. Translated, it gives CASSFTSGTYNEQFF. The full variable domain, rest sourced from reference TRBV7-6 and TRBJ2-1, is GAGVSQSPRYKVTKRGQDVALRCDPISGHVSLYWYRQALGQGPEFLTYFNYEAQQDKSGLPNDRFSAERPEGSISTLTIQRTEQRDSAMYRCASSFTSGTYNEQFFGPGTRLTVL.

The sample holds many counts of this clonotype. The chain recombines TRBV2 with TRBJ1-4; D not certain. Trimming shortened V by 7 bases and J by 6 bases, and 15 bases separated the two germline ends. Germline V gene sequence: CDR1 SNHLY, CDR2 FYNNEI. The CDR3 covers 14 residues. The CDR3 loop is CASTDRDSDEKLFF. CDR3 in DNA: TGTGCCAGCACCGACCGGGATTCTGATGAAAAACTGTTTTTT.

V gene TRBV12-3 or TRBV12-4 combines with J gene TRBJ1-1; 7 nucleotides line up with TRBD1. Losses at the gene ends were 6 bases for V and 2 bases for J; bases not matched to a gene: 3. The CDR3 extends over 13 amino acids. The CDR3 coding sequence is TGTGCCAGCAGAGACAGGGTTAACACTGAAGCTTTCTTT. Encoded protein: CASRDRVNTEAFF.

This clonotype was observed many times. The rearrangement joins TRBV20-1 to TRBJ2-3; 7 bases are a match to TRBD1. In germline, CDR1 is DFQATT, CDR2 SNEGSKA (reference sequence). V trimming: 4 bases; J trimming: 0 bases; junction bases outside the gene matches: 13. This CDR3 is built from 17 residues. Here the CDR3 reads CSAIMLDRAASTDTQYF. CDR3 in DNA: TGCAGTGCTATTATGCTAGACAGGGCGGCTAGCACAGATACGCAGTATTTT.

This clonotype was found many times. V is TRBV7-2 and J is TRBJ2-3; 15 bases line up with TRBD2. Germline CDR1 and CDR2: SGHTA and FQGNSA. V shed 5 bases and J 2 bases; nucleotides not matched to a gene: 5. This CDR3 region has 17 residues. This CDR3 is CASSLGTSGGITDTQYF. The CDR3 bases are TGTGCCAGCAGCCTCGGGACTAGCGGGGGGATCACAGATACGCAGTATTTT.

Many counts were recorded for this clonotype. This sequence joins TRBV7-9 and TRBJ2-1; 12 nucleotides align to TRBD2. This CDR3 has 16 amino acids. The V gene's germline CDR1 is SEHNR and CDR2 FQNEAQ (reference sequence). Trimming at V came to 5 bases and at J to 0 bases, leaving 2 bases not matched to a gene. Written as DNA, the CDR3 is TGTGCCAGCAGCCCGACTAGCGGGGGCTCCTACAATGAGCAGTTCTTC. This gives the protein CASSPTSGGSYNEQFF.

This clonotype occurred many times. This chain links TRBV13 with TRBJ2-5, with 9 positions matching TRBD2. CDR1 is PRHDT, CDR2 FYEKMQ, per germline (reference sequence). V dropped 0 bases and J dropped 2; count of bases not matched to a gene: 7. The CDR3 totals 17 residues. This chain's CDR3 is CASSLGWGLAGQETQYF. In DNA form, the CDR3 reads TGTGCCAGCAGCTTAGGCTGGGGGCTAGCGGGGCAAGAGACCCAGTACTTC.

This clonotype was recorded many times. The rearrangement links TRBV4-3 to TRBJ2-7; D gene unclear. V was clipped by 2 bases and J by 3 bases, with 8 bases between them. Germline CDR1 and CDR2: LGHNA and YSLEER. The CDR3 is 13 residues long. CDR3 DNA: TGCGCCAGCAGCCAATATCAAGACTACGAGCAGTACTTC. The encoded protein is CASSQYQDYEQYF.

This clonotype was found many times. This chain joins TRBV7-2 and TRBJ2-7, with D possibly matching TRBD2 (5 bases). V lost 2 bases and J 3 bases, leaving 23 bases between the germline ends. CDR1 is SGHTA, CDR2 FQGNSA, per germline. CDR3 size: 18 residues. The CDR3 DNA follows: TGTGCCAGCAGCTTAACAACCCGATCTCCCCGGGAAGGCTACGAGCAGTACTTC. Protein sequence: CASSLTTRSPREGYEQYF. Combining the CDR3 with reference TRBV7-2 and TRBJ2-7 gives the whole variable domain GAGVSQSPSNKVTEKGKDVELRCDPISGHTALYWYRQSLGQGLEFLIYFQGNSAPDKSGLPSDRFSAERTGGSVSTLTIQRTQQEDSAVYLCASSLTTRSPREGYEQYFGPGTRLTVT.

The CDR3 reads CATQGEGSSYNEQFF. The DNA for the CDR3 is TGTGCAACCCAGGGAGAGGGGAGCTCCTACAATGAGCAGTTCTTC. This chain links TRBV11-1 with TRBJ2-1; D possibly uses TRBD1 or TRBD2 (5 bases each). Germline V lookup: CDR1 SGHAT, CDR2 FQDESV (reference sequence). The CDR3 runs to 15 residues.

This clonotype came up many times. The CDR3, as DNA: TGTGCCAGCAGCGTAGCGATCGGGCCCCGTAACACCGGGGAGCTGTTTTTT. Translation: CASSVAIGPRNTGELFF. The rearrangement uses TRBV9 and TRBJ2-2; D is ambiguous. The germline CDR1 and CDR2 sequences are SGDLS and YYNGEE. Trimming removed 0 bases from V and 2 bases from J, with 14 bases in between. This CDR3 spans 17 amino acids.

This clonotype was seen repeatedly, ten times or more. The chain links TRBV21-1 to TRBJ1-1. TRBV21-1 is termed a pseudogene. CDR3 length: 16 amino acids. The CDR3 spells CASSHCRADLNTEAFF. The CDR3 region has the DNA TGTGCCAGCAGCCATTGTCGAGCAGATCTGAACACTGAAGCTTTCTTT.